Below, 19 T cell receptor beta chains from the same sample are listed, as sequenced in a study of human T cells and chemical hapten exposure. Regarding time point: patch test 2, 6 weeks after DPC sensitization. Treatment here: therapeutic diphenylcyclopropenone sensitization with weekly scalp DPC. TCRdb reprocessed the RACE reads with MiXCR, giving one entry per CDR3 protein. The sample lists about 85,000 distinct CDR3 sequences, 11% seen once, with more than 1.5% in the top ten. The specimen was whole blood, collected in connection with sensitization to the hapten diphenylcyclopropenone (DPC). All receptors come from a man between 18 and 35 years old with alopecia areata. Some clones in this sample may be carry-over from other donors' samples.

The sample holds many counts of this clonotype. J is TRBJ1-5 and V is TRBV7-2; the D gene is possibly TRBD1 (5 bases). This CDR3 region has 15 residues. Germline CDR1 and CDR2: SGHTA and FQGNSA. With 5 bases removed from V and 0 bases from J, the gap between germline ends came to 11 bases. CDR3 sequence (DNA): TGTGCCAGCAGCGCGGGACTCAATAGCAATCAGCCCCAGCATTTT. This translates into CASSAGLNSNQPQHF.

This clonotype has a count of ten or more. V gene TRBV4-3 combines with J gene TRBJ1-6; TRBD1 might be the D (6 bases). CDR3 size: 16 residues. With 1 base removed from V and 11 bases from J, the gap between germline ends came to 18 bases. Germline V gene sequence: CDR1 LGHNA, CDR2 YSLEER. The CDR3 sequence: CASSQVGLTGFPPLHF. The CDR3, as DNA: TGCGCCAGCAGCCAAGTGGGTCTAACAGGGTTTCCACCCCTCCACTTT.

Ten or more counts support this clonotype. The chain combines TRBV6-5 with TRBJ2-1; TRBD1 might be the D (6 bases). CDR3 length: 16 amino acids. Trimming removed 6 bases at V and 2 bases at J, with 17 bases between. Germline V gene data show CDR1 as MNHEY and CDR2 as SVGAGI. The CDR3 coding sequence is TGTGCCAGCAGGATTTCCGGGACAAAGGCCTACAATGAGCAGTTCTTC. It translates to CASRISGTKAYNEQFF.

This clonotype was found a few times. The V and J genes are TRBV29-1 and TRBJ2-7; TRBD1 matches at 10 bases. J lost 5 bases, V lost 6 bases, and 4 bases had no gene match. CDR3 length: 12 amino acids. Germline loops: CDR1 SQVTM, CDR2 ANQGSEA. CDR3 DNA: TGCAGCGTGGATGGGACAGGGGACGAGCAGTACTTC. Protein sequence: CSVDGTGDEQYF.

The chain links TRBV28 to TRBJ2-7; no firm D call. Germline assignment: CDR1 MDHEN and CDR2 SYDVKM. The CDR3 is made up of 11 amino acids. V was pared by 5 bases and J by 3 bases, with 5 bases between. CDR3 sequence reads: CASSQDYEQYF. The CDR3 nucleotides read TGTGCCAGCAGTCAAGACTACGAGCAGTACTTC. The full variable domain, with the rest looked up from reference TRBV28 and TRBJ2-7, is DVKVTQSSRYLVKRTGEKVFLECVQDMDHENMFWYRQDPGLGLRLIYFSYDVKMKEKGDIPEGYSVSREKKERFSLILESASTNQTSMYLCASSQDYEQYFGPGTRLTVT.

This clonotype was found a few times. The chain employs TRBV7-6 and TRBJ2-3; 7 nucleotides align to TRBD1. The CDR3 totals 15 residues. Germline CDR1 is SGHVS and CDR2 is FNYEAQ. V lost 6 bases and J lost 2; bases outside the gene matches: 8. CDR3 protein: CASSTGQAHTDTQYF. The CDR3 DNA follows: TGTGCCAGCAGTACCGGACAGGCGCACACAGATACGCAGTATTTT.

This clonotype was counted ten times or more. The V and J genes are TRBV5-1 and TRBJ1-2; no firm D call. The CDR3 totals 13 residues. Germline V gene data show CDR1 as SGHRS and CDR2 as YFSETQ. V was clipped by 0 bases and J by 5 bases, with 8 bases between them. CDR3 nucleotide sequence: TGCGCCAGCAGCTTGGGAGAGAGTTATGGCTACACCTTC. This translates into CASSLGESYGYTF.

In its sample, this clonotype was seen a few times. The chain has TRBV7-2 and TRBJ2-2; D not certain. Germline lookup yields CDR1 SGHTA and CDR2 FQGNSA. Between the trimmed V and J ends, which lost 5 bases and 9 bases, there was a span of 7 bases. The CDR3 runs 11 residues. CDR3 sequence reads: CASSISRELFF. The CDR3, as DNA: TGTGCCAGCAGCATAAGTCGGGAGCTGTTTTTT.

The chain couples TRBV27 to TRBJ2-2, with D possibly matching TRBD2 (5 bases). The germline CDR1 and CDR2 sequences are MNHEY and SMNVEV (reference sequence). The CDR3 consists of 14 residues. The V end lost 7 bases, the J end lost 2 bases, and 11 bases lay between the germline ends. DNA of the CDR3: TGTGCCAGCACCCAACTAGATAACACCGGGGAGCTGTTTTTT. Amino acid sequence: CASTQLDNTGELFF.

The chain combines TRBV7-2 with TRBJ2-7; 7 bases are shared with TRBD1. There are 17 residues in the CDR3. The V gene end was trimmed by 10 bases and the J gene end by 6 bases; junction bases not matched to a gene: 24. Germline V gene data show CDR1 as SGHTA and CDR2 as FQGNSA. In DNA, the CDR3 is TGTGCCACGCTACCAGGTCCCCCGAACAGGGGTCGAGCCGAGCAGTACTTC. The encoded protein is CATLPGPPNRGRAEQYF. Based on the CDR3 plus reference TRBV7-2 and TRBJ2-7, the full variable domain is GAGVSQSPSNKVTEKGKDVELRCDPISGHTALYWYRQSLGQGLEFLIYFQGNSAPDKSGLPSDRFSAERTGGSVSTLTIQRTQQEDSAVYLCATLPGPPNRGRAEQYFGPGTRLTVT.

V usage is TRBV7-6 and J usage is TRBJ2-2, with unresolved D. Trimming took off 8 bases at V and 6 bases at J, with 10 bases between the two ends. The germline V gene encodes CDR1 SGHVS and CDR2 FNYEAQ. CDR3 length equals 12 residues. DNA for the CDR3: TGTGCCAGCGCCCTCTCTCCCGGGGAGCTGTTTTTT. Its protein is CASALSPGELFF.

This clonotype was recorded a few times. The chain recombines TRBV6-2 or TRBV6-3 with TRBJ2-1; possible D gene TRBD1, 5 bases. The CDR3 sequence is 15 residues long. Per the germline V gene, CDR1 is MNHEY and CDR2 is SVGEGT. Trimming removed 11 bases from V and 4 bases from J, with 21 bases in between. CDR3 loop: CASSSALGVYNEQFF. CDR3 DNA: TGTGCCTCCTCATCAGCCCTAGGGGTTTACAATGAGCAGTTCTTC.

The chain is built from TRBV21-1 and TRBJ2-7; TRBD1, the table's D call, lacks a check against the DNA. TRBV21-1 is shown as a pseudogene. The CDR3 is made up of 15 amino acids. The CDR3 protein is CASSKVPGGCYEQYV. CDR3 DNA sequence: TGTGCCAGCAGCAAAGTCCCAGGGGGCTGCTACGAGCAGTACGTC.

V and J are TRBV11-2 and TRBJ2-7; no clear D. Trimming took 0 bases from V and 4 from J, leaving 7 bases between them. The germline gives CDR1 SGHAT, CDR2 FQNNGV. This CDR3 comprises 13 residues. The chain's CDR3 is CASSLEPAYEQYF. Written as DNA, the CDR3 is TGTGCCAGCAGCTTAGAGCCGGCGTACGAGCAGTACTTC.

In this sample, this clonotype turned up many times. V and J are TRBV6-1 and TRBJ2-7; D may be TRBD2 (6 bases). Germline assignment: CDR1 MNHNS and CDR2 SASEGT. Trimming removed 4 bases from V and 5 bases from J, with 18 bases in between. CDR3 length: 15 amino acids. The CDR3 region is CASSGRRAGGDEQYV. The DNA for the CDR3 is TGTGCCAGCAGTGGGCGGAGGGCAGGTGGCGACGAGCAGTACGTC.

This clonotype was picked up a small number of times. This chain uses TRBV7-9 with TRBJ1-6; 7 bases line up with TRBD1. CDR3 length: 13 amino acids. Looked up from germline, CDR1 is SEHNR and CDR2 is FQNEAQ (reference sequence). The ends lost 10 bases at V and 10 bases at J; junction bases unmatched: 10. Here the CDR3 reads CATHARGKSPLHF. DNA for the CDR3: TGTGCCACCCATGCCAGGGGGAAGTCACCCCTCCACTTT.

The chain employs TRBV7-8 and TRBJ2-5, with 9 bases that match TRBD1. J was trimmed by 4 bases and V by 1 base; bases with no gene match: 7. Germline V lookup: CDR1 SGHVS, CDR2 FQNEAQ. This CDR3 is built from 16 residues. The chain's CDR3 is CASSLGGTGLRETQYF. The CDR3 DNA reads TGTGCCAGCAGCTTAGGGGGGACAGGGCTTCGAGAGACCCAGTACTTC. Using reference TRBV7-8 and TRBJ2-5 for the parts outside the CDR3, the full variable domain is GAGVSQSPRYKVAKRGQDVALRCDPISGHVSLFWYQQALGQGPEFLTYFQNEAQLDKSGLPSDRFFAERPEGSVSTLKIQRTQQEDSAVYLCASSLGGTGLRETQYFGPGTRLLVL.

V gene TRBV6-5 combines with J gene TRBJ2-6; 9 bases are shared with TRBD1. The junction had 4 bases not matched to a gene; V was cut back by 5 bases and J by 2 bases. CDR3 length equals 16 residues. Germline V gene sequence: CDR1 MNHEY, CDR2 SVGAGI. The CDR3 loop is CASSTGTGTGANVLTF. CDR3 bases: TGTGCCAGCAGTACAGGGACAGGGACTGGGGCCAACGTCCTGACTTTC.

This clonotype came up a few times. The chain links TRBV7-8 to TRBJ2-4; the D is unclear. The germline CDR1 and CDR2 sequences are SGHVS and FQNEAQ. Trimming removed 1 base at V and 0 bases at J, with 13 bases between. The CDR3 is made up of 17 amino acids. The CDR3 sequence is CASSLGVWRQAKNIQYF. CDR3 DNA: TGTGCCAGCAGCTTAGGGGTGTGGAGACAAGCCAAAAACATTCAGTACTTC.